This T cell receptor (beta chain) is from a study of early T cells in non-severe SARS-CoV-2 infection. TCRdb independently ran MiXCR on the 5' RACE reads; one entry per CDR3 protein. The sample shows around 80,000 distinct CDR3 sequences, under 15% of them seen only once. V gave up 3 bases and J gave up 8 bases; unmatched junction bases: 7. Germline V gene data show CDR1 as LNHDA and CDR2 as SQIVND (reference sequence). The CDR3 contains 14 residues. This receptor was taken from an adult who was a healthcare worker with PCR-confirmed SARS-CoV-2 infection or an uninfected control (not recorded which). The sample was whole blood. The V and J genes are TRBV19 and TRBJ1-1; 9 bases fit TRBD1. CDR3 in DNA: TGTGCCAGTAGTATCCCCGGGGGGACAGGGGAAGCTTTCTTT. This codes for CASSIPGGTGEAFF.